This T cell receptor (beta chain) was sequenced in a study of OX40 agonist ivuxolimab in advanced cancers. Germline V lookup: CDR1 SNHLY, CDR2 FYNNEI. CDR3 length equals 13 residues. Trimming pared 5 bases from V and 6 bases from J, leaving 8 bases between. Sequenced by immunoSEQ multiplex PCR; TCRdb stores in-frame clones only, minus some. Here the sample spans fewer than 85,000 clones, approximately 90% being singletons. The table lists this clone with a count of one. The specimen was CD4+ or CD8+ T cells sorted from blood, collected in a trial of the OX40 agonist ivuxolimab. J is TRBJ1-6 and V is TRBV2; D remains ambiguous. This TCR was sampled from an adult with an advanced solid tumor such as melanoma, head and neck, liver or kidney cancer. CDR3 in DNA: TGTGCCAGCAGTCCCTGGAGTAATTCACCCCTCCACTTT. The encoded protein is CASSPWSNSPLHF.